This TCR beta chain was identified during a study of blood T cell repertoires in COVID-19. Cohort 3 recovered donors had two negative PCRs, clearance, or symptom resolution. Produced via immunoSEQ multiplex PCR; TCRdb's table is partial and in-frame only. The sample shows hundreds of thousands of clones, 85% to 90% of them seen only once. V was clipped by 3 bases and J by 5 bases; unmatched bases: 12. Germline V gene lookup returns CDR1 KGHSY and CDR2 FQNENV. This CDR3 has 17 amino acids. The chain links TRBV16 to TRBJ1-4; TRBD1 matches 7 bases. The sequenced sample was PBMCs or T cells enriched from blood (not recorded which). The clonotype originates from a man younger than 30 who had recovered from COVID-19. The CDR3 reads CASSQDPTGRLNEKLFF. The CDR3 DNA reads as TGTGCCAGCAGCCAGGACCCGACAGGGCGTTTAAATGAAAAACTGTTTTTT.